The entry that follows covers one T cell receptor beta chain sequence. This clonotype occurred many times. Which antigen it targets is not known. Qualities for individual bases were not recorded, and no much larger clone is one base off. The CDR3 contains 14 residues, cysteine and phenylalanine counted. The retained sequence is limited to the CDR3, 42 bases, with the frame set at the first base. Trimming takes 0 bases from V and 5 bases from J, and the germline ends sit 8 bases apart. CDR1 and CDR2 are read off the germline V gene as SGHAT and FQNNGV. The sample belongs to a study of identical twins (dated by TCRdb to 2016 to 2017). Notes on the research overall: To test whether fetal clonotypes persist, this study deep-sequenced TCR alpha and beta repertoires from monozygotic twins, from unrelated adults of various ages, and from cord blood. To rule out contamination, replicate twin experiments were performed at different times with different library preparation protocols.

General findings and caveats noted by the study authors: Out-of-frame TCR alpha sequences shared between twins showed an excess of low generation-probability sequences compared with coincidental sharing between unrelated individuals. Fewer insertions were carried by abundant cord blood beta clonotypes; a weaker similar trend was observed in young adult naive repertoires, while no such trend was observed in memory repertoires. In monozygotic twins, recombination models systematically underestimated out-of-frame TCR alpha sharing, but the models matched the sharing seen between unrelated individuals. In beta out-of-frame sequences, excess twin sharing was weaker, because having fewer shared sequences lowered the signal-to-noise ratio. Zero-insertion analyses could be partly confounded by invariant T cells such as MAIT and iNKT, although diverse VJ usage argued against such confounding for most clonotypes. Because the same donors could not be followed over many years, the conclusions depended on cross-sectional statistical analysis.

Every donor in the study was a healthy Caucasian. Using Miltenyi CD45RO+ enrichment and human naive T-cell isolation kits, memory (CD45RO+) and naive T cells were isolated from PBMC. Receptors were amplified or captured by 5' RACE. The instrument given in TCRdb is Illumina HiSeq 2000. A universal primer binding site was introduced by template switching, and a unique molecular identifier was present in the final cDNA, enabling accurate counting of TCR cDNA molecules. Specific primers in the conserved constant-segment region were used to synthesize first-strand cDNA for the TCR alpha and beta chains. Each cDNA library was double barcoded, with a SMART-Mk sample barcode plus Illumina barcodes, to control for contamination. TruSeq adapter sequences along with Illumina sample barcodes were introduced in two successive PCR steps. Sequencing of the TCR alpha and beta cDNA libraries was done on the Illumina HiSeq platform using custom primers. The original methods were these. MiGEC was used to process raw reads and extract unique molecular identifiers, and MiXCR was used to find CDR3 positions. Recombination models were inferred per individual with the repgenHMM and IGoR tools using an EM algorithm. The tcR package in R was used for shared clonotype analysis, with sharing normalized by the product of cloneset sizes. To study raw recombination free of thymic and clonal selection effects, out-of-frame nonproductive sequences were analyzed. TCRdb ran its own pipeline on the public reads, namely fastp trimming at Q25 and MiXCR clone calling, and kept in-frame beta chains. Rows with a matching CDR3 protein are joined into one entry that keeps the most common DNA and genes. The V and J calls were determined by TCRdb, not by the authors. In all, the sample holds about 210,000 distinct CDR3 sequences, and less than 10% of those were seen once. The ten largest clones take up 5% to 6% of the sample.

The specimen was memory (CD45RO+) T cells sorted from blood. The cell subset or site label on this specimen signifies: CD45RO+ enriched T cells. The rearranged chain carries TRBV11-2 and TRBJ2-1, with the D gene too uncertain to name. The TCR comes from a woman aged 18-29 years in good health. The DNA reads TGTGCCAGCAGCTTAGAGGGCCCGAACAATGAGCAGTTCTTC. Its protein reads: CASSLEGPNNEQFF.